This TCR beta chain was obtained from a study of blood T cell repertoires in COVID-19. Study as a whole: Nucleic acid was either cDNA or gDNA, and it came from T cells, B-cell-depleted T cells, or PBMCs.

V was trimmed by 9 bases and J by 2 bases, leaving 15 bases between them. Germline V lookup: CDR1 ENHRY, CDR2 SYGVKD. This CDR3 region has 14 residues. Seattle-derived patients entered the study during active infection and were followed longitudinally. The method was immunoSEQ multiplex PCR; TCRdb's version includes in-frame clones alone and lacks a portion of them. The table records 350,000 to 450,000 clones, about 88% of them present only once. The sample was peripheral blood. V and J are TRBV10-3 and TRBJ2-3; perhaps TRBD2 as D (7 bases). This TCR came from a woman in her sixties with COVID-19, enrolled during active disease. DNA of the CDR3: TGTGCCATTCGGGGGGCCCGGGACACAGATACGCAGTATTTT. This translates into CAIRGARDTDTQYF.